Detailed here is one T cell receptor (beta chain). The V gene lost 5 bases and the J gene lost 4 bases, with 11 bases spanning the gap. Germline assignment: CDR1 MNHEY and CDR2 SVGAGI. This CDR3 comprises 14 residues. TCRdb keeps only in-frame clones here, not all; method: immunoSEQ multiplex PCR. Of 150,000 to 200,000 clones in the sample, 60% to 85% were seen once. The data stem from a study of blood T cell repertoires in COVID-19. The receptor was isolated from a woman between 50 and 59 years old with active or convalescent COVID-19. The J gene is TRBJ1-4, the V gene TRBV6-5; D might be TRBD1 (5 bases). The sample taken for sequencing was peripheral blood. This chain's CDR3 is CASSQQALNEKLFF. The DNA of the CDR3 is TGTGCCAGCAGTCAACAGGCACTTAATGAAAAACTGTTTTTT.